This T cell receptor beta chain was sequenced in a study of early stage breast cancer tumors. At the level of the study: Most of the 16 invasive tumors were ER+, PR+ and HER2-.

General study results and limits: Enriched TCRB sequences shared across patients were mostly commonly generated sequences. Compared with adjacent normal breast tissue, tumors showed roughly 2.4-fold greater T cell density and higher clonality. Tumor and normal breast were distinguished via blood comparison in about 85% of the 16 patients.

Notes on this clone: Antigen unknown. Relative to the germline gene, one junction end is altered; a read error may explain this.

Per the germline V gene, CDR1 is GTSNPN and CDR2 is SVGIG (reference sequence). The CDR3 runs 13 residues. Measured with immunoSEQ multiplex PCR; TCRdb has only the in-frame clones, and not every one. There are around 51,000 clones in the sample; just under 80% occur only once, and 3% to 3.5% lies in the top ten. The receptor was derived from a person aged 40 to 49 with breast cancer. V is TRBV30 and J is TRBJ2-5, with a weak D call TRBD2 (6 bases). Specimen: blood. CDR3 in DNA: TGTGCCCGGAGGGTAGGGGTAACGGAGACCCAGTACTTC. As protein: CARRVGVTETQYF.